Listed here are 5 T cell receptor beta chains from one sample, sequenced in a study of T-cell reconstitution after alpha-beta-depleted transplantation in children. Unique molecular identifiers were incorporated when the TCRbeta library was constructed. MiXCR, run by TCRdb on the PCR reads, gives a single entry per CDR3 protein. This table has 200,000 to 300,000 distinct CDR3 sequences, around 12% appearing once. The specimen was PBMCs from the stem cell graft donor, collected from the stem cell graft. Source of these receptors: a human donor who donated a stem cell graft to a child with acute lymphoblastic leukemia.

This clonotype was seen repeatedly, ten times or more. The rearrangement links TRBV6-2 or TRBV6-3 to TRBJ1-6; D may be TRBD1 (5 bases). V was cut by 6 bases and J by 8 bases, with 14 bases left in between. This CDR3 spans 14 amino acids. Looked up from germline, CDR1 is MNHEY and CDR2 is SVGEGT. The chain's CDR3 is CASSLRQGDSPLHF. As DNA, the CDR3 is TGTGCCAGCAGCCTCCGGCAGGGAGATTCACCCCTCCACTTT.

This clonotype was seen repeatedly, ten times or more. Written as DNA, the CDR3 is TGTGCCAGCACGGTAGAACCGGTCACTGAAGCTTTCTTT. Translated: CASTVEPVTEAFF. The chain has TRBV28 and TRBJ1-1; the D is unclear. The V gene's germline CDR1 is MDHEN and CDR2 SYDVKM. V was clipped by 7 bases and J by 4 bases, with 13 bases between them. CDR3 length: 13 amino acids.

On this clonotype: Germline is not matched at one junction end, which may reflect a read error. V and J are TRBV20-1 and TRBJ2-7; 11 bases match TRBD2. The CDR3 covers 15 residues. Germline loops: CDR1 DFQATT, CDR2 SNEGSKA (reference sequence). For the CDR3, the DNA is TGCAGTGCTAGTTTCGAACTAGCGGGAGTTGACGAGCTGTACTTC. Translated, it gives CSASFELAGVDELYF.

V is TRBV19 and J is TRBJ2-2; 7 bases fit TRBD2. The length of the CDR3 is 14 residues. Unmatched junction bases numbered 8, after V lost 7 bases and J lost 6 bases. Per germline, CDR1 LNHDA and CDR2 SQIVND (reference sequence). The CDR3 coding sequence is TGTGCCAGTAATAGGCGGGAGCGGGCCGGGGAGCTGTTTTTT. It encodes CASNRRERAGELFF.

Many counts were recorded for this clonotype. The chain has TRBV7-9 and TRBJ2-7; the D is unclear. Germline V gives CDR1 SEHNR, CDR2 FQNEAQ (reference sequence). Trimming shortened V by 4 bases and J by 3 bases, and 10 bases separated the two germline ends. This CDR3 contains 13 residues. CDR3 in DNA: TGTGCCAGCAGCTCCGGTCACGGCTACGAGCAGTACTTC. Translating it yields CASSSGHGYEQYF. Using reference TRBV7-9 and TRBJ2-7 for the parts outside the CDR3, the full variable domain is DTGVSQNPRHKITKRGQNVTFRCDPISEHNRLYWYRQTLGQGPEFLTYFQNEAQLEKSRLLSDRFSAERPKGSFSTLEIQRTEQGDSAMYLCASSSGHGYEQYFGPGTRLTVT.